Listed here is a single T cell receptor (beta chain). The antigen is undetermined. These data come from a study of type 1 regulatory T cells. As for the study in general: This in vitro CD4 product, T-allo10, is enriched for Tr1 cells and alloantigen-specific. Study-wide points: Type 1 regulatory T cells had a more restricted TCR repertoire than non-type 1 regulatory T cells.

TCRdb re-derived calls from the reads in MiXCR, one entry per CDR3 protein. This sample yields about 69,000 distinct CDR3 sequences, of which around 21% are seen a single time; more than 7.5% belongs to the top ten. V dropped 0 bases and J dropped 10 bases, with 18 bases sitting between them. The CDR3 covers 15 residues. Germline V CDR1 and CDR2: SGHRS, YFSETQ. Sequencing was done on a sample of cultured type 1 regulatory T (Tr1) cells, either the whole culture or a sorted fraction (not recorded which). The sequence was collected from a human donor in good health. The chain carries TRBV5-1 and TRBJ2-3, with D perhaps assigned TRBD1 or TRBD2 (5 bases each). DNA for the CDR3: TGCGCCAGCAGCTTGGATGGGGCACTAGAGTTAGCGCAGTATTTT. It yields the protein CASSLDGALELAQYF. Together with reference TRBV5-1 and TRBJ2-3, the CDR3 gives the full variable domain: KAGVTQTPRYLIKTRGQQVTLSCSPISGHRSVSWYQQTPGQGLQFLFEYFSETQRNKGNFPGRFSGRQFSNSRSEMNVSTLELGDSALYLCASSLDGALELAQYFGPGTRLTVL.